The rows below give T cell receptor beta chains drawn from one sample of a study of OX40 agonist ivuxolimab in advanced cancers. Sequencing used immunoSEQ multiplex PCR; TCRdb keeps in-frame clones, though not all of them. Of around 110,000 clones listed, about nine tenths are singletons. This specimen was CD4+ or CD8+ T cells sorted from blood, taken in a trial of the OX40 agonist ivuxolimab. The receptors here all came from an adult with an advanced solid tumor such as melanoma, head and neck, liver or kidney cancer. Both conserved end residues are part of each CDR3. Fields, in order: J gene, D gene, clone size, V gene, CDR3 DNA, CDR3 protein. D genes are given only for firm matches. Clone size is not always given. Where it is, it says once, few, many or a class for expanded clones.

j_call: TRBJ1-2; d_call: TRBD1; clone_size: few; v_call: TRBV6-1; cdr3_nt: TGTGCCAGCCCAGTCCAGGGGGTGAGCGGCTACACCTTC; cdr3_aa: CASPVQGVSGYTF
j_call: TRBJ1-5; d_call: -; clone_size: -; v_call: TRBV9; cdr3_nt: TGTGCCAGCAGCGTAGACAGGGATCAGCCCCAGCATTTT; cdr3_aa: CASSVDRDQPQHF
j_call: TRBJ2-7; d_call: -; clone_size: -; v_call: TRBV5-4; cdr3_nt: TGTGCCAGCAGCTTGAGGCCTAACGACGAGCAGTACTTC; cdr3_aa: CASSLRPNDEQYF
j_call: TRBJ2-1; d_call: TRBD1; clone_size: -; v_call: TRBV7-3; cdr3_nt: TGTGCCAGCAGTTATTGGACAGGGAGGAGGGATGAGCAGTTCTTC; cdr3_aa: CASSYWTGRRDEQFF
j_call: TRBJ2-6; d_call: -; clone_size: -; v_call: TRBV19; cdr3_nt: TGTGCCAGTAGTATCTCTGGGTATGGGGCCAACGTCCTGACTTTC; cdr3_aa: CASSISGYGANVLTF
j_call: TRBJ2-7; d_call: -; clone_size: -; v_call: TRBV5-4; cdr3_nt: TGTGCCAGCAGCTTGGGGGGGCTGAGCTCCTACGAGCAGTACTTC; cdr3_aa: CASSLGGLSSYEQYF
j_call: TRBJ1-5; d_call: -; clone_size: -; v_call: TRBV18; cdr3_nt: TGTGCCAGCTCACCATCGGCCCGGCTACAGCCCCAGCATTTT; cdr3_aa: CASSPSARLQPQHF
j_call: TRBJ2-5; d_call: TRBD2; clone_size: -; v_call: TRBV4-1; cdr3_nt: TGCGCCAGCAGCCAACCCCAGCGGGGGACCCCCATCTACTTC; cdr3_aa: CASSQPQRGTPIYF
j_call: TRBJ1-5; d_call: -; clone_size: -; v_call: TRBV10-3; cdr3_nt: TGTGCCATCAGTGAGGCCTACAATCAGCCCCAGCATTTT; cdr3_aa: CAISEAYNQPQHF
j_call: TRBJ2-2; d_call: TRBD2; clone_size: -; v_call: TRBV5-1; cdr3_nt: TGCGCCAGCAACTCTCGACTAGCGGGTGGAACCGGGGAGCTGTTTTTT; cdr3_aa: CASNSRLAGGTGELFF
j_call: TRBJ1-3; d_call: -; clone_size: once; v_call: TRBV20-1; cdr3_nt: TGCAGTGCTAAATGGTTAGACACCATATATTTT; cdr3_aa: CSAKWLDTIYF
j_call: TRBJ2-7; d_call: -; clone_size: once; v_call: TRBV18; cdr3_nt: TGTGCCAGCATGGGGGGCCACGAGCAGTACTTC; cdr3_aa: CASMGGHEQYF
j_call: TRBJ1-5; d_call: -; clone_size: -; v_call: TRBV28; cdr3_nt: TGTGCCAGCCTGGGATGGGGGACTATCAATCAGCCCCAGCATTTT; cdr3_aa: CASLGWGTINQPQHF
j_call: TRBJ2-7; d_call: -; clone_size: -; v_call: TRBV18; cdr3_nt: TGTGCCAGCTCACCGAGAGCAGGGGACTCCTTTAGCTCCTACGAGCAGTACTTC; cdr3_aa: CASSPRAGDSFSSYEQYF
j_call: TRBJ1-1; d_call: -; clone_size: -; v_call: TRBV9; cdr3_nt: TGTGCCTTCCTCCTAAACACTGAAGCTTTCTTT; cdr3_aa: CAFLLNTEAFF
j_call: TRBJ1-5; d_call: TRBD1; clone_size: -; v_call: TRBV5-5; cdr3_nt: TGTGCCAGCAGCTCGGAGGGAAGGGGGCCCAATCAGCCCCAGCATTTT; cdr3_aa: CASSSEGRGPNQPQHF
j_call: TRBJ1-6; d_call: -; clone_size: -; v_call: TRBV7-2; cdr3_nt: TGTGCCAGCAGCTTAGTGGATAATTCACCCCTCCACTTT; cdr3_aa: CASSLVDNSPLHF
j_call: TRBJ2-2; d_call: -; clone_size: -; v_call: TRBV23-1; cdr3_nt: TGCGCCAGCAGTCAATCTGCACTAAGCACCGGGGAGCTGTTTTTT; cdr3_aa: CASSQSALSTGELFF
j_call: TRBJ1-4; d_call: TRBD1; clone_size: -; v_call: TRBV6-1; cdr3_nt: TGTGCCAGCAGTCAGGGACAGGGGACGGAAAAACTGTTTTTT; cdr3_aa: CASSQGQGTEKLFF
j_call: TRBJ2-2; d_call: -; clone_size: -; v_call: TRBV10-2; cdr3_nt: TGCGCCAGCAACACAGGGATCACCGGGGAGCTGTTTTTT; cdr3_aa: CASNTGITGELFF
j_call: TRBJ1-4; d_call: -; clone_size: -; v_call: TRBV5-1; cdr3_nt: TGCGCCAGCAGCTTGGAACGGTTTAATGAAAAACTGTTTTTT; cdr3_aa: CASSLERFNEKLFF
j_call: TRBJ1-4; d_call: -; clone_size: -; v_call: TRBV12-1; cdr3_nt: TGTGCCAGCAGCACGGGACAGGGAAGAACTAATGAAAAACTGTTTTTT; cdr3_aa: CASSTGQGRTNEKLFF
j_call: TRBJ2-2; d_call: -; clone_size: -; v_call: TRBV4-1; cdr3_nt: TGCGCCAGCAGCCAAAACGCAGATAACACCGGGGAGCTGTTTTTT; cdr3_aa: CASSQNADNTGELFF
j_call: TRBJ2-7; d_call: -; clone_size: -; v_call: TRBV27; cdr3_nt: TGTGCCAGCAGTCTAACCGGTGGGGGGAACCCCTACGAGCAGTACTTC; cdr3_aa: CASSLTGGGNPYEQYF
j_call: TRBJ1-3; d_call: -; clone_size: once; v_call: TRBV4-2; cdr3_nt: TGTGCCAGCAGCTTGGGTGGCACTAGCTCTGGAAACACCATATATTTT; cdr3_aa: CASSLGGTSSGNTIYF
j_call: TRBJ1-2; d_call: -; clone_size: -; v_call: TRBV7-2; cdr3_nt: TGTGCCAGCAGCTATGGCTACACCTTC; cdr3_aa: CASSYGYTF
j_call: TRBJ2-7; d_call: TRBD1; clone_size: -; v_call: TRBV30; cdr3_nt: TGTGCCTGGAGTACCAGGGGGCTATGGGAGCAGTACTTC; cdr3_aa: CAWSTRGLWEQYF
j_call: TRBJ1-1; d_call: -; clone_size: -; v_call: TRBV28; cdr3_nt: TGTGCCAGCAGTTTAAATATAGGGAACACTGAAGCTTTCTTT; cdr3_aa: CASSLNIGNTEAFF
j_call: TRBJ2-3; d_call: TRBD2; clone_size: -; v_call: TRBV28; cdr3_nt: TGTGCCAGCTTGGGAGCGTTAGCGGGGGAATTCACAGATACGCAGTATTTT; cdr3_aa: CASLGALAGEFTDTQYF
j_call: TRBJ1-4; d_call: TRBD1; clone_size: -; v_call: TRBV4-1; cdr3_nt: TGCGCCAGCAGCCAACTCGGACAGGGTGGAGAAAAACTGTTTTTT; cdr3_aa: CASSQLGQGGEKLFF
j_call: TRBJ1-6; d_call: TRBD1; clone_size: -; v_call: TRBV7-9; cdr3_nt: TGTGCCAGCAGGGTTACAGGGGAGAATTCACCCCTCCACTTT; cdr3_aa: CASRVTGENSPLHF
j_call: TRBJ1-4; d_call: -; clone_size: -; v_call: TRBV7-9; cdr3_nt: TGTGCCAGCAGCTTAGGGGCCGGGACGGGAAATGAAAAACTGTTTTTT; cdr3_aa: CASSLGAGTGNEKLFF
j_call: TRBJ2-3; d_call: TRBD1; clone_size: -; v_call: TRBV5-6; cdr3_nt: TGTGCCAGCAGCGCGGGACAGGGGGCAGATACGCAGTATTTT; cdr3_aa: CASSAGQGADTQYF
j_call: TRBJ1-1; d_call: -; clone_size: -; v_call: TRBV28; cdr3_nt: TGTGCCAGCAGTTCGAGTAACACTGAAGCTTTCTTT; cdr3_aa: CASSSSNTEAFF
j_call: TRBJ1-5; d_call: TRBD1; clone_size: -; v_call: TRBV19; cdr3_nt: TGTGCCAGTACTCGCATGCAGGGGGCGGTGATACAGCCCCAGCATTTT; cdr3_aa: CASTRMQGAVIQPQHF
j_call: TRBJ2-7; d_call: -; clone_size: once; v_call: TRBV7-9; cdr3_nt: TGTGCCAGCAGCTTTGAGGCCGCCTACGAGCAGTACTTC; cdr3_aa: CASSFEAAYEQYF
j_call: TRBJ2-3; d_call: TRBD2; clone_size: -; v_call: TRBV19; cdr3_nt: TGTGCCAGTAGTACGCGGGGGGTGGGTAGAGATACGCAGTATTTT; cdr3_aa: CASSTRGVGRDTQYF
j_call: TRBJ1-2; d_call: -; clone_size: -; v_call: TRBV6-6; cdr3_nt: TGTGCCAGCAGTTACGGTCAACGAAGCTATGGCTACACCTTC; cdr3_aa: CASSYGQRSYGYTF
j_call: TRBJ2-7; d_call: -; clone_size: -; v_call: TRBV30; cdr3_nt: TGTGCCTGGAGTGACGGATACAGGACTTACGCCGTCGCCGCAAACTACGAGCAGTACTTC; cdr3_aa: CAWSDGYRTYAVAANYEQYF
j_call: TRBJ2-7; d_call: -; clone_size: -; v_call: TRBV10-1; cdr3_nt: TGCGCCAGCAGTGAGTCAGTGAGGAGGGGGCGAGGCCACGAGCAGTACTTC; cdr3_aa: CASSESVRRGRGHEQYF
j_call: TRBJ2-3; d_call: -; clone_size: -; v_call: TRBV7-2; cdr3_nt: TGTGCCAGCAGCCCCGAGGCCCAGAGGGTTATGACAGATACGCAGTATTTT; cdr3_aa: CASSPEAQRVMTDTQYF
j_call: TRBJ1-2; d_call: TRBD1; clone_size: -; v_call: TRBV6-5; cdr3_nt: TGTGCCAGCAGTTCTGGTGGGGCAGGGGGCTATGGCTACACCTTC; cdr3_aa: CASSSGGAGGYGYTF